This is a list of T cell receptor beta chains from one sample in a study of T cell responses to AZD1222 COVID-19 vaccine. TCRdb's copy holds only in-frame clones and misses some; the assay was immunoSEQ multiplex PCR. The sample shows around 140,000 clones, 80% to 90% of them seen only once. The sequencing here drew on peripheral blood, taken on day 0 of AZD1222 vaccination. These TCRs come from an adult in good health. Both conserved end residues are trimmed from each CDR3.

>TRBV9
ASSASGQGYEQY
>TRBV10-1
ASSEGPGGITEAF
>TRBV5-4
ASSPVGGYEQY
>TRBV6-5
ASSWGAGGANVLT
>TRBV6-5
ASSSTGGNRYGYT
>TRBV7-8
ASSFSSYSYNEQF
>TRBV28
ASRQGGNSPLH
>TRBV12-3/TRBV12-4
ASTPSGEETQY
>TRBV2
ASSEDPGGGYT
>TRBV10-3
AISDGAGDYEQY
>TRBV6-5
ASSDGTGHTIY
>TRBV27
ASSSVGELWTEAF
>TRBV6-5
ASSYDSGAGAEAF
>TRBV7-2
ASSLVGGNQPQH
>TRBV12-3/TRBV12-4
ASSLGVTYEQY
>TRBV29-1
SVDLMGNEQF
>TRBV6-5
ASSILEARDYGYT
>TRBV7-2
ASSPSDSQGYGYT
>TRBV4-2
ASSQGELDRAYEQY
>TRBV5-1
ASSLGISEAF
>TRBV11-2
ASSLDLGVQPQH
>TRBV9
ASSVGSEMDYGYT
>TRBV6-2/TRBV6-3
ASSYSSASPLH
>TRBV5-4
ASSPQGLSEKLF
>TRBV11-2
ASSLMDIAQY
>TRBV18
ASSPGTATYEQY